This note documents a single T cell receptor (beta chain) sequence. Antigen unknown. This record comes from a study of cytomegalovirus exposure and HLA in healthy donors. Study-wide results and caveats: In a later analysis, HLA-C alleles had the fewest associated TCRs, DRB1 alleles the most.

Germline CDR1 reads SGHDT; CDR2 reads YYEEEE. This CDR3 spans 12 amino acids. V trimming: 4 bases; J trimming: 14 bases; junction bases outside the gene matches: 8. Vbeta (60) and Jbeta (13) primers were used in the PCR. The data were produced by immunoSEQ multiplex PCR, yet TCRdb's version contains in-frame clones alone and is incomplete. Listed are some 110,000 clones; around 2.4% falls within the top ten. Healthy bone marrow donors made up the cohort. Though probably carrying unrecorded immune exposures, donors were nominally healthy at sampling. The rearrangement uses TRBV5-6 and TRBJ1-2; 10 nucleotides align to TRBD1. The material sequenced was PBMCs. The sequence was collected from a man in his forties or fifties in good health and CMV-seronegative. As DNA, the CDR3 is TGTGCCAGCAGCAATAGACAGGGGGCCTATACCTTC. Residues: CASSNRQGAYTF.